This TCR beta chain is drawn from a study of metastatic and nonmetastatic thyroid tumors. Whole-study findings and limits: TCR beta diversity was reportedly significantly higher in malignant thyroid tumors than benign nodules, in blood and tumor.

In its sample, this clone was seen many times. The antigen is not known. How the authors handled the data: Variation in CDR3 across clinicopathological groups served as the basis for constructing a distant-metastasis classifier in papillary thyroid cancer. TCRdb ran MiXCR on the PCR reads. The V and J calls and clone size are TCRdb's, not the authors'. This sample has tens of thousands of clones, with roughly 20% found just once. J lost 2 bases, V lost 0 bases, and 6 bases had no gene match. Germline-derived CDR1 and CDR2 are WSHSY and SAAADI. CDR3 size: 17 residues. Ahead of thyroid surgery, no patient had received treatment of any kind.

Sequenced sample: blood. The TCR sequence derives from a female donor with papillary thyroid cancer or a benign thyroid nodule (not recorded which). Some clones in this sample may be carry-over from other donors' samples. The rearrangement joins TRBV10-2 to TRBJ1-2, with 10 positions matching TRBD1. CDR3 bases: TGCGCCAGCAGTGAGTCGCCGTCGGGACAGGGGAACTATGGCTACACCTTC. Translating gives CASSESPSGQGNYGYTF.